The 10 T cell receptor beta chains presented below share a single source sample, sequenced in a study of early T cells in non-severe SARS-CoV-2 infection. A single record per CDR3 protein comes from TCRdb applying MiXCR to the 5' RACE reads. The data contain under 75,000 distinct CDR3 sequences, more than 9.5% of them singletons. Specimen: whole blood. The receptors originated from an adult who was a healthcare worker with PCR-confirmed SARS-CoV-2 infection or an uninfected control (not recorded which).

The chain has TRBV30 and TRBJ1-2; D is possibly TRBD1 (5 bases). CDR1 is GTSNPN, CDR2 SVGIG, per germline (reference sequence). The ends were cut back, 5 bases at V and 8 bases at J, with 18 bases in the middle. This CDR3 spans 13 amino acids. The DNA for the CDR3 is TGTGCCTGGTCCAAGGGAGGGGCAAGAGGCTACACCTTC. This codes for CAWSKGGARGYTF.

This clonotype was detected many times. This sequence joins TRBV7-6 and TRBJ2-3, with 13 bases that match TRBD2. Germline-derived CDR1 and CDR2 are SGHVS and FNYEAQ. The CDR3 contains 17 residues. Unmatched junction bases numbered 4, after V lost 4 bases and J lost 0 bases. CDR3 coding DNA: TGTGCCAGCAGCTCAGGACTAGCGGGGGAGAGCACAGATACGCAGTATTTT. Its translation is CASSSGLAGESTDTQYF.

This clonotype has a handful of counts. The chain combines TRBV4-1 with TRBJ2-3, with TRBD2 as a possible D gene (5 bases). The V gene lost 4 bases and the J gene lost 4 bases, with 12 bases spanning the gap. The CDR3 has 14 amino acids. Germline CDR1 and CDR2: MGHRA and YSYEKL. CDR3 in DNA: TGCGCCAGCAGCCCCGGGGTGCTGCCAGATACGCAGTATTTT. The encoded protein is CASSPGVLPDTQYF.

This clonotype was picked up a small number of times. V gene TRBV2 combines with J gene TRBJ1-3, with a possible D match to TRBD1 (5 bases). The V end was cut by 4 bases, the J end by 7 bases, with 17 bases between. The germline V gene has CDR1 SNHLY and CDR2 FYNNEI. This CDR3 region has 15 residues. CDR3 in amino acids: CASSVGALDPNTIYF. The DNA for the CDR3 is TGTGCCAGCAGTGTAGGGGCTCTCGACCCGAACACCATATATTTT. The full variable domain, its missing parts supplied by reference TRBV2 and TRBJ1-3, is EPEVTQTPSHQVTQMGQEVILRCVPISNHLYFYWYRQILGQKVEFLVSFYNNEISEKSEIFDDQFSVERPDGSNFTLKIRSTKLEDSAMYFCASSVGALDPNTIYFGEGSWLTVV.

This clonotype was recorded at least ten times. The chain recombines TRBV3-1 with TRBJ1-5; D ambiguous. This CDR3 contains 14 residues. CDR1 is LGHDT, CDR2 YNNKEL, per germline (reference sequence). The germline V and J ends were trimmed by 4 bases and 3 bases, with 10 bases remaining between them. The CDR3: CASSLEGDNQPQHF. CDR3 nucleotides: TGTGCCAGCAGCCTGGAGGGTGACAATCAGCCCCAGCATTTT.

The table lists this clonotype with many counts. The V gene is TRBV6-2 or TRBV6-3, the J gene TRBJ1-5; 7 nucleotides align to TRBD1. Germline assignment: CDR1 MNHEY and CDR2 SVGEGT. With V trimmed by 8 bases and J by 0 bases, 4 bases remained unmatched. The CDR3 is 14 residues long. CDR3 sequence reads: CASGGQYSNQPQHF. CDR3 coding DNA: TGTGCCAGCGGGGGACAGTATAGCAATCAGCCCCAGCATTTT.

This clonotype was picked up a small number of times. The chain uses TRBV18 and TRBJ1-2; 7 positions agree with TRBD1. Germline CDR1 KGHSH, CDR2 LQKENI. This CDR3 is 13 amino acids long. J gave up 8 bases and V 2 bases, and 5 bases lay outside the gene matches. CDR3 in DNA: TGTGCCAGCTCACCAGACAGGGCAGGCGGCTACACCTTC. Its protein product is CASSPDRAGGYTF.

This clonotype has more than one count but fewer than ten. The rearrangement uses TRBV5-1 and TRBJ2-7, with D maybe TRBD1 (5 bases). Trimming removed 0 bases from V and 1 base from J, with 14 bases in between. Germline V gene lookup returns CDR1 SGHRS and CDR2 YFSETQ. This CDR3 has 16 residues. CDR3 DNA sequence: TGCGCCAGCAGCTTGGCCATACAGGTGCCTTCCTACGAGCAGTACTTC. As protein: CASSLAIQVPSYEQYF.

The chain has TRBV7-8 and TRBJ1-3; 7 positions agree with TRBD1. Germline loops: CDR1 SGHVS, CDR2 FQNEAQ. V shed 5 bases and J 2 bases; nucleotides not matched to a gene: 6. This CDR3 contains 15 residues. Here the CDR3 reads CASSETGDTGNTIYF. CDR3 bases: TGTGCCAGCAGCGAAACAGGGGACACTGGAAACACCATATATTTT.

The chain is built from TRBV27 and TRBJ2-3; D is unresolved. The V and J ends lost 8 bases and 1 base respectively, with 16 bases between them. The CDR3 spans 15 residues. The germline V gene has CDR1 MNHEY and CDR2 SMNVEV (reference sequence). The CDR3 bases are TGTGCCAGCGGCGCAAATTCGATGCGCACAGATACGCAGTATTTT. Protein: CASGANSMRTDTQYF.